These T cell receptor beta chains were read from a single sample in a study of PD-L1 blockade in urothelial cancer. Profiled with immunoSEQ multiplex PCR; TCRdb holds only in-frame clones, not every one. This sample has tens of thousands of clones, with about 91% found just once. The input for sequencing was PBMCs, taken around atezolizumab (anti-PD-L1) treatment. The receptors come from a man aged 50-60 years with urothelial cancer. Each CDR3 is given with its conserved first and last residue. A D gene is named only where the DNA matches it firmly. Size is stated for part of the rows, as once, few or many counts, or as a class when the clone is expanded.

clone_size,j_call,d_call,v_call,cdr3_aa,cdr3_nt
-,TRBJ2-3,-,TRBV6-1,CASSDSGSTDTQYF,TGTGCCAGCAGTGATTCCGGGTCCACAGATACGCAGTATTTT
-,TRBJ2-1,TRBD2,TRBV5-4,CASSLYGRADNEQFF,TGTGCCAGCAGCTTGTACGGGAGGGCCGATAATGAGCAGTTCTTC
-,TRBJ2-5,-,TRBV9,CASSVVGGQETQYF,TGTGCCAGCAGCGTAGTCGGGGGCCAAGAGACCCAGTACTTC
few,TRBJ1-6,-,TRBV6-5,CASSYSVQLYNSPLHF,TGTGCCAGCAGTTACTCGGTACAGCTCTATAATTCACCCCTCCACTTT
-,TRBJ2-1,TRBD2,TRBV18,CASSPKGLAGSYNEQFF,TGTGCCAGCTCACCAAAAGGGCTAGCGGGTTCCTACAATGAGCAGTTCTTC
-,TRBJ2-4,TRBD1,TRBV6-5,CASSLPGTGEYF,TGTGCCAGCAGTTTACCGGGGACAGGGGAGTACTTC
-,TRBJ1-2,TRBD1,TRBV6-5,CASSPDRVVFYGYTF,TGTGCCAGCAGTCCTGACAGGGTAGTTTTCTATGGCTACACCTTC
-,TRBJ1-1,TRBD1,TRBV7-9,CASSLPTGVMNTEAFF,TGTGCCAGCAGCCTGCCGACAGGGGTCATGAACACTGAAGCTTTCTTT
-,TRBJ2-5,-,TRBV10-3,CAISESGGQQETQYF,TGTGCCATCAGTGAGTCGGGGGGGCAGCAAGAGACCCAGTACTTC
-,TRBJ2-1,-,TRBV12-5,CASGRPSGSEQFF,TGTGCTAGTGGTCGACCCTCGGGTAGTGAGCAGTTCTTC
-,TRBJ2-2,TRBD1,TRBV10-3,CAITTGGLMNTGELFF,TGTGCCATCACTACAGGGGGCCTAATGAACACCGGGGAGCTGTTTTTT
-,TRBJ2-3,-,TRBV19,CASSAVTDTQYF,TGTGCCAGTAGTGCAGTCACAGATACGCAGTATTTT
-,TRBJ2-1,TRBD2,TRBV7-9,CASSEKTGTSGVGEQFF,TGTGCCAGCAGCGAGAAAACCGGGACTAGCGGGGTGGGGGAGCAGTTCTTC
-,TRBJ2-7,TRBD2,TRBV28,CASSDNSGRWGEQYF,TGTGCCAGCAGTGATAATAGCGGGAGGTGGGGCGAGCAGTACTTC
-,TRBJ2-1,TRBD2,TRBV2,CATPGLSSYNEQFF,TGTGCCACCCCGGGACTAAGCTCCTACAATGAGCAGTTCTTC
-,TRBJ1-2,-,TRBV18,CASSPEGVSGYTF,TGTGCCAGCTCACCAGAAGGGGTCAGTGGCTACACCTTC
-,TRBJ2-3,-,TRBV15,CATSAHLTGTSTDTQYF,TGTGCCACCAGCGCTCACCTGACAGGGACTAGCACAGATACGCAGTATTTT
-,TRBJ1-5,-,TRBV5-1,CASSPEGGDRPQHF,TGCGCCAGCAGCCCCGAGGGTGGAGATAGACCCCAGCATTTT